The 9 T cell receptor beta chains in this list originate from one sample, sequenced in a study of shared clonotypes between healthy human individuals (TCRdb year 2020). To prepare the library, the immunoSEQ multiplex PCR assay was applied. TCRdb mirrors the immuneACCESS table, restricted to in-frame sequences. Some clones are absent from its copies; in checked studies, under half trace to an unresolved V gene, and the reason for the others is unknown. The sample records about half a million clones, more than 75% of which are singletons. 12% of the sample is held by the ten biggest clonotypes. Input material: PBMCs. The receptors stem from a woman aged 40 to 50 in good health. Some clones in this sample may be carry-over from other donors' samples.

V usage is TRBV6-1 and J usage is TRBJ2-5, with D perhaps matching TRBD1 (6 bases). The CDR3 totals 14 residues. CDR1 is MNHNS, CDR2 SASEGT, per germline. V shed 8 bases and J shed 5 bases, with 18 bases lying between them. CDR3 nucleotide sequence: TGTGCCAGCGCCCCTAGGGCTAGGGGGGAGACCCAGTACTTC. Its protein is CASAPRARGETQYF.

This chain uses TRBV19 with TRBJ1-5; 8 nucleotides line up with TRBD1. The ends lost 6 bases at V and 5 bases at J; junction bases unmatched: 21. Germline V gene lookup returns CDR1 LNHDA and CDR2 SQIVND (reference sequence). The CDR3 has 19 amino acids. CDR3 in amino acids: CASRWGRQGPYGMDQPQHF. The CDR3 bases are TGTGCCAGTAGGTGGGGTCGACAGGGGCCATATGGTATGGATCAGCCCCAGCATTTT. Full variable domain (missing parts from reference TRBV19 and TRBJ1-5): DGGITQSPKYLFRKEGQNVTLSCEQNLNHDAMYWYRQDPGQGLRLIYYSQIVNDFQKGDIAEGYSVSREKKESFPLTVTSAQKNPTAFYLCASRWGRQGPYGMDQPQHFGDGTRLSIL.

Only one count was recorded for this clone. This rearrangement joins TRBV5-1 to TRBJ2-3; TRBD1 aligns across 7 bases. Trimming at V came to 4 bases and at J to 3 bases, leaving 8 bases not matched to a gene. Germline V gene lookup returns CDR1 SGHRS and CDR2 YFSETQ. The CDR3 runs 15 residues. The chain's CDR3 is CASSQTGATTDTQYF. The CDR3 DNA reads as TGCGCCAGCAGCCAAACAGGGGCCACTACAGATACGCAGTATTTT.

The rearrangement uses TRBV7-2 and TRBJ2-1; D ambiguous. Germline V lookup: CDR1 SGHTA, CDR2 FQGNSA. This CDR3 spans 14 amino acids. V was trimmed by 5 bases and J by 6 bases, leaving 14 bases between them. CDR3 sequence (DNA): TGTGCCAGCAGCCCCCAGATAAGCGCCAATGAGCAGTTCTTC. Translation gives CASSPQISANEQFF.

For this clone: This may come from a read error, since a much larger clone is one base off. V is TRBV29-1 and J is TRBJ2-7, with TRBD1 as a possible D gene (6 bases). The germline V gene has CDR1 SQVTM and CDR2 ANQGSEA. V shed 5 bases and J shed 3 bases, with 17 bases lying between them. This CDR3 contains 14 residues. The CDR3 DNA sequence: TGCAGCGTTCTCAAGAATCAGGGGAGCTACGAGCAGTACTTC. This translates into CSVLKNQGSYEQYF.

This clone was seen more than once but under ten times. Additional DNA sequences in this sample encode the identical CDR3. The rearrangement links TRBV7-9 to TRBJ2-7; TRBD1 or TRBD2 may be the D gene (5 bases each). The CDR3 runs 13 residues. Germline V gene data show CDR1 as SEHNR and CDR2 as FQNEAQ (reference sequence). Between the trimmed V and J ends, which lost 8 bases and 1 base, there was a span of 12 bases. The CDR3 nucleotides are TGTGCCAGCTCCGGGACCCATTCCTACGAGCAGTACTTC. Amino acids: CASSGTHSYEQYF.

V and J are TRBV18 and TRBJ2-3, with D hard to call. V lost 3 bases, J lost 6 bases, and 4 bases lay in between. The CDR3 has 11 amino acids. The V gene's germline CDR1 is KGHSH and CDR2 LQKENI. The CDR3 coding sequence is TGTGCCAGCTCACCTTCCGATACGCAGTATTTT. Amino acid sequence: CASSPSDTQYF.

The chain joins TRBV18 to TRBJ2-7, with TRBD2 matching 10 bases. This CDR3 has 16 residues. V gave up 5 bases and J gave up 0 bases; unmatched junction bases: 7. Germline loops: CDR1 KGHSH, CDR2 LQKENI. The CDR3 here is CASSGTSASSSYEQYF. The DNA of the CDR3 is TGTGCCAGCTCAGGGACTAGCGCCTCAAGCTCCTACGAGCAGTACTTC.

This chain joins TRBV27 and TRBJ2-7, with 8 bases aligning to TRBD1. This CDR3 is 13 amino acids long. Trimming removed 5 bases from V and 3 bases from J; junction bases left unmatched: 3. The V gene's germline CDR1 is MNHEY and CDR2 SMNVEV (reference sequence). The CDR3 nucleotides are TGTGCCAGCAGTGAGGACAGGGACTACGAGCAGTACTTC. Residues: CASSEDRDYEQYF.